One and the same sample provided the 25 T cell receptor beta chains below, sequenced in a study of chemoradiotherapy in HPV16-positive cancers. The table came from immunoSEQ multiplex PCR; TCRdb's copy has only in-frame clones and leaves some out. The table includes approximately 15,000 clones, under 85% detected once. The sample was taken from a patient who underwent chemoradiotherapy. These receptors were taken from a human donor with HPV-associated anogenital cancer.

The J gene is TRBJ2-7, the V gene TRBV7-3; D remains ambiguous. CDR1 is SGHTA, CDR2 FQGTGA, per germline. The CDR3 extends over 15 amino acids. V was clipped by 1 base and J by 2 bases, with 12 bases between them. The CDR3 spells CASSLIPVPTYEQYF. DNA for the CDR3: TGTGCCAGCAGCTTAATCCCAGTCCCAACCTACGAGCAGTACTTC. The variable domain in full, completed from reference TRBV7-3 and TRBJ2-7, reads GAGVSQTPSNKVTEKGKYVELRCDPISGHTALYWYRQSLGQGPEFLIYFQGTGAADDSGLPNDRFFAVRPEGSVSTLKIQRTERGDSAVYLCASSLIPVPTYEQYFGPGTRLTVT.

The chain couples TRBV30 to TRBJ2-3; D is possibly TRBD2 (6 bases). The CDR3 sequence is 13 residues long. Trimming took off 4 bases at V and 6 bases at J, with 14 bases between the two ends. The germline CDR1 and CDR2 sequences are GTSNPN and SVGIG (reference sequence). The CDR3, as DNA: TGTGCCTGGATTCGGGCGGGGCTGGATACGCAGTATTTT. This gives the protein CAWIRAGLDTQYF.

This chain connects TRBV18 to TRBJ2-7, with D possibly TRBD1 on 6 matching bases. The CDR3 has 14 residues. V was cut by 6 bases and J by 6 bases, with 18 bases left in between. CDR1 is KGHSH, CDR2 LQKENI, per germline. The DNA for the CDR3 is TGTGCCAGCTCCGTGGAGCAATTCAGGGGCGAGCAGTACTTC. Amino acids: CASSVEQFRGEQYF.

This clone has only one observation. The chain has TRBV11-2 and TRBJ2-7, with 8 bases identical to TRBD1. The V gene's germline CDR1 is SGHAT and CDR2 FQNNGV. V trimming: 5 bases; J trimming: 4 bases; junction bases outside the gene matches: 13. The CDR3 has 16 amino acids. CDR3 loop: CASSPRGAGGAYEQYF. CDR3 in DNA: TGTGCCAGCAGCCCCAGGGGGGCAGGGGGCGCATACGAGCAGTACTTC. The full variable domain, completed using reference TRBV11-2 and TRBJ2-7, is EAGVAQSPRYKIIEKRQSVAFWCNPISGHATLYWYQQILGQGPKLLIQFQNNGVVDDSQLPKDRFSAERLKGVDSTLKIQPAKLEDSAVYLCASSPRGAGGAYEQYFGPGTRLTVT.

This chain links TRBV15 with TRBJ1-6, with D possibly TRBD1 on 5 matching bases. Germline CDR1 and CDR2: LNHNV and YYDKDF (reference sequence). This CDR3 comprises 16 residues. Trimming removed 2 bases from V and 4 bases from J, with 12 bases in between. The CDR3 bases are TGTGCCACCAGCAGACCGGGGGGGGAGTATAATTCACCCCTCCACTTT. As protein: CATSRPGGEYNSPLHF.

The chain recombines TRBV19 with TRBJ1-3; D not certain. Germline loops: CDR1 LNHDA, CDR2 SQIVND (reference sequence). Trimming stripped 7 bases from V and 0 bases from J, with 13 bases between. This CDR3 is built from 15 residues. The chain's CDR3 is CASTVSDSSGNTIYF. CDR3 DNA: TGTGCCAGTACGGTCTCCGACTCCTCTGGAAACACCATATATTTT.

The gene calls are TRBV5-4 and TRBJ2-7; 7 bases are shared with TRBD2. The CDR3 totals 16 residues. CDR1 and CDR2 from the germline V gene are SGHNT and YYREEE (reference sequence). Unmatched junction bases numbered 11, after V lost 5 bases and J lost 0 bases. This chain's CDR3 is CASSGGGIRSSYEQYF. CDR3 nucleotide sequence: TGTGCCAGCAGTGGGGGGGGGATTAGGAGCTCCTACGAGCAGTACTTC.

As for this clone: Germline and junction disagree at one end, which may indicate a read error. The chain is built from TRBV7-2 and TRBJ2-7; a weak D match, TRBD2 (5 bases). Per the germline V gene, CDR1 is SGHTA and CDR2 is FQGNSA. CDR3 size: 16 residues. DNA of the CDR3: TGTGCCAGCAGCCTAGCCAGCGGCTACCGTTCCTACGAGCAGTACTTC. Its protein is CASSLASGYRSYEQYF.

This clone was observed a handful of times. The chain couples TRBV5-1 to TRBJ2-7; maybe TRBD2 (6 bases). The V end lost 2 bases, the J end lost 3 bases, and 12 bases lay between the germline ends. The germline CDR1 and CDR2 sequences are SGHRS and YFSETQ. CDR3 length equals 14 residues. The CDR3 region is CASSFAGSRYEQYF. The CDR3 DNA is TGCGCCAGCAGCTTTGCGGGGAGCCGCTACGAGCAGTACTTC.

The V and J genes are TRBV5-6 and TRBJ1-5; possible D gene TRBD1, 6 bases. Germline V gives CDR1 SGHDT, CDR2 YYEEEE. The V gene lost 4 bases and the J gene lost 6 bases, with 14 bases spanning the gap. This CDR3 has 14 residues. The CDR3 DNA follows: TGTGCCAGCAGCGATGCAAGGGGGGCTCAGCCCCAGCATTTT. This codes for CASSDARGAQPQHF.

J is TRBJ2-1 and V is TRBV30; TRBD2 matches 9 bases. From germline, CDR1 is GTSNPN and CDR2 SVGIG (reference sequence). V shed 1 base and J 10 bases; nucleotides not matched to a gene: 14. The length of the CDR3 is 16 residues. The CDR3 DNA reads as TGTGCCTGGAGTGCTGGGAGGGGGCTAGCGGGAAGGGAGCAGTTCTTC. Its translation is CAWSAGRGLAGREQFF.

The chain recombines TRBV5-5 with TRBJ2-3; 10 nucleotides line up with TRBD2. The CDR3 is made up of 17 amino acids. V dropped 4 bases and J dropped 1; count of bases not matched to a gene: 9. Per germline, CDR1 SGHKS and CDR2 YYEKEE (reference sequence). This CDR3 is CASSLATGLAGTDTQYF. The CDR3 DNA reads TGTGCCAGCAGCCTAGCGACAGGACTAGCGGGCACAGATACGCAGTATTTT.

This clone was seen more than once but under ten times. The chain has TRBV27 and TRBJ2-1; 9 bases are shared with TRBD2. CDR1 is MNHEY, CDR2 SMNVEV, per germline (reference sequence). Losses at the gene ends were 3 bases for V and 1 base for J; bases not matched to a gene: 1. This CDR3 has 15 residues. CDR3 nucleotide sequence: TGTGCCAGCAGTTTGGCGGGAGGGTCCTACAATGAGCAGTTCTTC. The encoded protein is CASSLAGGSYNEQFF.

The chain couples TRBV10-1 to TRBJ1-4; 8 bases agree with TRBD1. In germline, CDR1 is WNHNN, CDR2 SYGVQD (reference sequence). The J segment lost 6 bases and the V segment lost 0 bases, leaving 3 bases of the junction unmatched. The CDR3 runs 15 residues. The CDR3 DNA is TGCGCCAGCAGTGAGTCCACAGGGGGTTATGAAAAACTGTTTTTT. Protein: CASSESTGGYEKLFF.

The chain employs TRBV4-2 and TRBJ2-1; D possibly matches TRBD1 or TRBD2 (7 bases each). Germline CDR1 and CDR2: LGHNA and YNFKEQ. The V and J ends lost 1 base and 0 bases respectively, with 22 bases between them. The CDR3 runs to 20 residues. The chain's CDR3 is CASSQVRGGQFRSSYNEQFF. CDR3 nucleotides: TGTGCCAGCAGCCAAGTCAGGGGGGGCCAGTTCAGGAGCTCCTACAATGAGCAGTTCTTC.

This clone was seen a handful of times. The chain is built from TRBV28 and TRBJ1-5; D gene ambiguous. The ends were cut back, 5 bases at V and 7 bases at J, with 12 bases in the middle. The CDR3 runs 13 residues. Germline V gives CDR1 MDHEN, CDR2 SYDVKM. Written as DNA, the CDR3 is TGTGCCAGCAGTCCCTCGGGCAGACAGCCCCAGCATTTT. Its translation: CASSPSGRQPQHF.

The V and J genes are TRBV5-4 and TRBJ2-7; the match to TRBD2 covers 9 bases. J gave up 5 bases and V 4 bases, and 10 bases lay outside the gene matches. CDR1 is SGHNT, CDR2 YYREEE, per germline (reference sequence). The CDR3 sequence is 15 residues long. The CDR3: CASSPAGLADHEQYF. The CDR3 DNA sequence: TGTGCCAGCAGCCCGGCGGGACTAGCAGACCACGAGCAGTACTTC.

The chain employs TRBV5-5 and TRBJ1-1; D gene uncertain. Germline-derived CDR1 and CDR2 are SGHKS and YYEKEE (reference sequence). CDR3 size: 15 residues. V lost 2 bases to trimming and J lost 1 base, with 12 bases between them. The CDR3 region is CASSFVPGRNTEAFF. DNA of the CDR3: TGTGCCAGCAGCTTCGTCCCAGGTAGGAACACTGAAGCTTTCTTT.

The chain uses TRBV2 and TRBJ2-1; 9 nucleotides line up with TRBD2. Trimming took 4 bases from V and 6 from J; bases not matched to a gene: 4. Germline assignment: CDR1 SNHLY and CDR2 FYNNEI. There are 14 residues in the CDR3. DNA of the CDR3: TGTGCCAGCAGTGCGGGACTAGCCGGCAATGAGCAGTTCTTC. Protein sequence: CASSAGLAGNEQFF.

The chain recombines TRBV27 with TRBJ2-7; 7 positions agree with TRBD1. Germline assignment: CDR1 MNHEY and CDR2 SMNVEV (reference sequence). CDR3 length equals 14 residues. J was trimmed by 3 bases and V by 6 bases; bases with no gene match: 8. Written as DNA, the CDR3 is TGTGCCAGCAGAGGGACAGCAAGGGGCTACGAGCAGTACTTC. Residues: CASRGTARGYEQYF.

The V and J genes are TRBV9 and TRBJ2-1, with D hard to call. The CDR3 loop spans 16 amino acids. V dropped 0 bases and J dropped 0 bases, with 10 bases sitting between them. From germline, CDR1 is SGDLS and CDR2 YYNGEE. The CDR3 region has the DNA TGTGCCAGCAGCGTAGACTCTTCGAGCTCCTACAATGAGCAGTTCTTC. Its translation is CASSVDSSSSYNEQFF.

This CDR3 reads CATSPGVDTQYF. The DNA of the CDR3 is TGTGCCACCAGCCCGGGCGTGGATACGCAGTATTTT. This chain joins TRBV15 and TRBJ2-3; D unresolved. CDR3 size: 12 residues. Per germline, CDR1 LNHNV and CDR2 YYDKDF (reference sequence). Between the trimmed V and J ends, which lost 5 bases and 6 bases, there was a span of 9 bases.

The chain is built from TRBV6-5 and TRBJ1-2, with D possibly TRBD1 on 5 matching bases. The CDR3 has 15 residues. V lost 0 bases, J lost 2 bases, and 10 bases lay in between. The germline V gene has CDR1 MNHEY and CDR2 SVGAGI. The CDR3, as DNA: TGTGCCAGCAGTTACTCGATACAGGCAAACTATGGCTACACCTTC. Translated, it gives CASSYSIQANYGYTF.

This clone was found a few times. The V gene is TRBV21-1, the J gene TRBJ1-1. TRBV21-1 is a pseudogene. This CDR3 is 12 amino acids long. The CDR3 spells CASSKVIAEAFF. The CDR3 DNA sequence: TGTGCCAGCAGCAAAGTTATCGCTGAAGCTTTCTTT.

J is TRBJ2-3 and V is TRBV6-5, with TRBD2 matching over 7 bases. V trimming: 5 bases; J trimming: 7 bases; junction bases outside the gene matches: 9. CDR1 and CDR2 (germline): MNHEY, SVGAGI. The CDR3 spans 14 residues. The CDR3 DNA reads TGTGCCAGCAGTGGGATCTGGGGAGGGCATACGCAGTATTTT. Amino acid sequence: CASSGIWGGHTQYF.